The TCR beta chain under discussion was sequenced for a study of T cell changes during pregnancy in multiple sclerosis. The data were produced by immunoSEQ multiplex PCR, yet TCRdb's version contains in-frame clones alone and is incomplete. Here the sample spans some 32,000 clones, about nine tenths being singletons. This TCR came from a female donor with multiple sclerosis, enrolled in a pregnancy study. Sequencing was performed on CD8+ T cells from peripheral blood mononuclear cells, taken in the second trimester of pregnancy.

The CDR3 region has the DNA TGTGCCAGCAGCCCCGGGACAGGCACTGAAGCTTTCTTT. Its translation is CASSPGTGTEAFF. The chain joins TRBV14 to TRBJ1-1, with 8 bases lining up with TRBD1. After removal of 4 bases from V and 4 bases from J, the junction contained 2 bases not matched to a gene. The CDR3 has 13 amino acids. Per the germline V gene, CDR1 is SGHDN and CDR2 is FVKESK.